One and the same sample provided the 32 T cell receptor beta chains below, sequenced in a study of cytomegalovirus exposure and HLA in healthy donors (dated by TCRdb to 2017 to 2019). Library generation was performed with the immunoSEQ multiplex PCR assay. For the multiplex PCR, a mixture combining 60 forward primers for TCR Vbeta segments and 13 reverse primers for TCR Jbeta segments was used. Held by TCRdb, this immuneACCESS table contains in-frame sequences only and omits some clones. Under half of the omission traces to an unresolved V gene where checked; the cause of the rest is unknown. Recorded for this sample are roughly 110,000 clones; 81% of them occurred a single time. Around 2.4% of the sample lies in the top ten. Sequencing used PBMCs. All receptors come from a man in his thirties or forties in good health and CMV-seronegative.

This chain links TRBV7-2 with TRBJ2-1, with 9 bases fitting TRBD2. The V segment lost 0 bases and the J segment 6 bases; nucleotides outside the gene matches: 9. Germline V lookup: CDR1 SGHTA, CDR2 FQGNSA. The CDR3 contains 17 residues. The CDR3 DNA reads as TGTGCCAGCAGCTTAGCCGCCGGCGGGGGGGCGGGCAATGAGCAGTTCTTC. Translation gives CASSLAAGGGAGNEQFF.

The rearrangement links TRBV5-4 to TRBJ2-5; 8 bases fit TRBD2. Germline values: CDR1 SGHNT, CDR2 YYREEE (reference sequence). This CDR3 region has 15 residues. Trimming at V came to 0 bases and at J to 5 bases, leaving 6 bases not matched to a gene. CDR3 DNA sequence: TGTGCCAGCAGCTTGGGAGGGACTAGAGGCGAGACCCAGTACTTC. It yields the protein CASSLGGTRGETQYF.

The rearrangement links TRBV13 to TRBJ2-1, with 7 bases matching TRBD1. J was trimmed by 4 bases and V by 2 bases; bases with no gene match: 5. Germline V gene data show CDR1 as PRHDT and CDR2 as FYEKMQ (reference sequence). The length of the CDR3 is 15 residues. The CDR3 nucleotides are TGTGCCAGCAGCTTATCGGCAGGGGGATACAATGAGCAGTTCTTC. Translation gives CASSLSAGGYNEQFF. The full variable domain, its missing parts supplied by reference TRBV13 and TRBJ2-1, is AAGVIQSPRHLIKEKRETATLKCYPIPRHDTVYWYQQGPGQDPQFLISFYEKMQSDKGSIPDRFSAQQFSDYHSELNMSSLELGDSALYFCASSLSAGGYNEQFFGPGTRLTVL.

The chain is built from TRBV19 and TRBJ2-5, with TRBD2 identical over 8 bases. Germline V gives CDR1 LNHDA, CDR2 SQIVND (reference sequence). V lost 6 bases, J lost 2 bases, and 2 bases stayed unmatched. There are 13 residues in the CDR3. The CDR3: CASRAGGQETQYF. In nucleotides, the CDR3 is TGTGCCAGTAGGGCGGGGGGACAAGAGACCCAGTACTTC.

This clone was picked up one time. The CDR3: CASRTTEQGRYGYTF. The CDR3 DNA reads TGTGCCAGCAGGACGACCGAGCAGGGGCGCTATGGCTACACCTTC. The V and J genes are TRBV7-9 and TRBJ1-2, with a possible D match to TRBD1 (6 bases). The CDR3 spans 15 residues. V shed 6 bases and J shed 4 bases, with 18 bases lying between them. Germline V gene sequence: CDR1 SEHNR, CDR2 FQNEAQ (reference sequence). Supplemented by reference TRBV7-9 and TRBJ1-2, the full variable domain reads DTGVSQNPRHKITKRGQNVTFRCDPISEHNRLYWYRQTLGQGPEFLTYFQNEAQLEKSRLLSDRFSAERPKGSFSTLEIQRTEQGDSAMYLCASRTTEQGRYGYTFGSGTRLTVV.

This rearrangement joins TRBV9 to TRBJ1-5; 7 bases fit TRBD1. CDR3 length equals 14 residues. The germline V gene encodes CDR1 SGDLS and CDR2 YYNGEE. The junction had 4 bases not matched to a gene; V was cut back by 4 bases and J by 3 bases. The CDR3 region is CASSPTGDNQPQHF. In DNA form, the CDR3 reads TGTGCCAGCAGCCCTACAGGGGACAATCAGCCCCAGCATTTT.

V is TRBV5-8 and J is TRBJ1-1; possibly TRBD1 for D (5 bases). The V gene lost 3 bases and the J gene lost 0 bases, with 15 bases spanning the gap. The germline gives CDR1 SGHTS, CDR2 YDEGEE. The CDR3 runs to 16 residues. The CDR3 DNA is TGTGCCAGCAGCTCCCGACAGCAAACTATGAACACTGAAGCTTTCTTT. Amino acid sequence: CASSSRQQTMNTEAFF. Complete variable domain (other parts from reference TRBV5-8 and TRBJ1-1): EAGVTQSPTHLIKTRGQQATLRCSPISGHTSVYWYQQALGLGLQFLLWYDEGEERNRGNFPPRFSGRQFPNYSSELNVNALELEDSALYLCASSSRQQTMNTEAFFGQGTRLTVV.

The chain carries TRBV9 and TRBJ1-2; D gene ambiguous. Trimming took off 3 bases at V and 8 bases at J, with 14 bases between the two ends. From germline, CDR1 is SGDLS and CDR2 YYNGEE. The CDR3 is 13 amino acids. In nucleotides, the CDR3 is TGTGCCAGCAGCGCCACGGTCGGGTTAGGCTACACCTTC. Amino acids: CASSATVGLGYTF.

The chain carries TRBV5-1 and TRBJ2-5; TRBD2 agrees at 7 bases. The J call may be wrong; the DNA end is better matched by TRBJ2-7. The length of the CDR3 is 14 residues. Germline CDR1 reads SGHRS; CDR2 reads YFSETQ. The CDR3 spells CASSQEAGEFEQYF. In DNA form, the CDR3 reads TGCGCCAGCAGCCAAGAGGCGGGAGAGTTCGAGCAGTACTTC.

The CDR3 DNA reads TGTGCCAGCAGCCCAGGGGACACCTCCAATCAGCCCCAGCATTTT. Translating it yields CASSPGDTSNQPQHF. The chain combines TRBV2 with TRBJ1-5, with D perhaps TRBD1 (6 bases). Germline V gene data show CDR1 as SNHLY and CDR2 as FYNNEI. V shed 6 bases and J shed 3 bases, with 15 bases lying between them. The length of the CDR3 is 15 residues.

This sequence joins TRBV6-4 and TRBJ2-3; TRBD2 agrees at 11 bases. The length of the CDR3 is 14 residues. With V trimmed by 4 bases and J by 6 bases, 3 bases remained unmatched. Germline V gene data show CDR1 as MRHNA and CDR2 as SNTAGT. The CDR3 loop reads CASSALAGADTQYF. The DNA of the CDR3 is TGTGCCAGCAGTGCACTAGCGGGGGCGGATACGCAGTATTTT.

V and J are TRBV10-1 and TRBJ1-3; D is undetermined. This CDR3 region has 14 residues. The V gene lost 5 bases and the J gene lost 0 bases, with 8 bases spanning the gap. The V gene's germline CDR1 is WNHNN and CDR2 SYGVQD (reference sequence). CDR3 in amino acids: CASSPTVSGNTIYF. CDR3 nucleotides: TGCGCCAGCAGTCCGACTGTCTCTGGAAACACCATATATTTT.

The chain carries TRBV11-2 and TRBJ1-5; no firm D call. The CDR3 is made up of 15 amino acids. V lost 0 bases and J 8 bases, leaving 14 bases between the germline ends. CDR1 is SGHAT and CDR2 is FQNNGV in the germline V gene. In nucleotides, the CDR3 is TGTGCCAGCAGCTTAGATCCCGCAGCCCAGGAGCCCCAGCATTTT. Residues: CASSLDPAAQEPQHF.

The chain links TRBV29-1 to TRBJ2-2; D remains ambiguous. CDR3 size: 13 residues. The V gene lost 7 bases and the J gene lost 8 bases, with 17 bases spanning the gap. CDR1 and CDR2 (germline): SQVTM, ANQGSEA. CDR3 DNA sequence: TGCAGCGGCCGCGGAGCCGCCGGGGGGGAGCTGTTTTTT. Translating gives CSGRGAAGGELFF.

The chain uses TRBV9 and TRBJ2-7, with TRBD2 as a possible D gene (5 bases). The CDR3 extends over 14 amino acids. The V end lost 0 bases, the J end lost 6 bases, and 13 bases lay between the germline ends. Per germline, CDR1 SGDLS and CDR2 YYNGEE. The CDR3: CASSVGPRVGEQYF. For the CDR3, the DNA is TGTGCCAGCAGCGTAGGGCCGCGGGTGGGCGAGCAGTACTTC.

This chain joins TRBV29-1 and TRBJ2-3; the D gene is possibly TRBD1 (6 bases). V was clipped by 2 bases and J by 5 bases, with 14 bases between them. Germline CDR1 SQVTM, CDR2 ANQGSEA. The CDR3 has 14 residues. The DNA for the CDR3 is TGCAGCGTTGAATCCGACAGGTACAGAGATACGCAGTATTTT. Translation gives CSVESDRYRDTQYF.

CDR3 protein: CASSVTGTGRYEQYF. The DNA of the CDR3 is TGCGCCAGCAGCGTGACCGGGACAGGGCGCTACGAGCAGTACTTC. The J gene is TRBJ2-7, the V gene TRBV10-1; 9 nucleotides match TRBD1. Per germline, CDR1 WNHNN and CDR2 SYGVQD (reference sequence). V trimming: 6 bases; J trimming: 3 bases; junction bases outside the gene matches: 9. The CDR3 runs 15 residues.

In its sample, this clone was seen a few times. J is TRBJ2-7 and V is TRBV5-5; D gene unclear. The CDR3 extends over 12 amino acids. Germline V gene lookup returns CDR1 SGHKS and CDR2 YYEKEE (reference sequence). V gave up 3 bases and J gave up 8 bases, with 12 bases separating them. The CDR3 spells CASSSPSQKQYF. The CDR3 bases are TGTGCCAGCAGCTCGCCCTCCCAGAAGCAGTACTTC.

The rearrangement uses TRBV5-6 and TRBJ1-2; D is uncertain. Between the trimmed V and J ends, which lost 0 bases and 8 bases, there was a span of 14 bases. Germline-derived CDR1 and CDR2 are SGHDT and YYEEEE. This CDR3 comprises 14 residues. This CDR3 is CASSLGTLPGGYTF. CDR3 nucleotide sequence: TGTGCCAGCAGCTTGGGTACCCTCCCAGGAGGCTACACCTTC.

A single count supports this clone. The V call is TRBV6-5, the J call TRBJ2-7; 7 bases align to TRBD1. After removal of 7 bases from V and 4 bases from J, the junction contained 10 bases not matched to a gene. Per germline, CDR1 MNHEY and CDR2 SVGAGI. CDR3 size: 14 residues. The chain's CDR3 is CASTPRDRYYEQYF. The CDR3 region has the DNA TGTGCCAGCACACCAAGGGACAGATATTACGAGCAGTACTTC.

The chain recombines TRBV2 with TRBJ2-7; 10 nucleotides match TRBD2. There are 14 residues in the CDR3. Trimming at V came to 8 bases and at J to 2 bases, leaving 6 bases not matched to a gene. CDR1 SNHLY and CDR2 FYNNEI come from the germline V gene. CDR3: CASLTSGFAYEQYF. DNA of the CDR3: TGTGCCAGCTTGACTAGCGGGTTTGCCTACGAGCAGTACTTC.

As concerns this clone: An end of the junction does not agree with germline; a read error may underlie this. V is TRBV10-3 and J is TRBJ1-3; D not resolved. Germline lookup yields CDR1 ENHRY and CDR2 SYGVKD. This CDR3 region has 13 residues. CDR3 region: CALRRGSGNTIYF. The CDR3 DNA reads TGTGCCCTCAGGAGAGGCTCTGGAAACACCATATATTTT.

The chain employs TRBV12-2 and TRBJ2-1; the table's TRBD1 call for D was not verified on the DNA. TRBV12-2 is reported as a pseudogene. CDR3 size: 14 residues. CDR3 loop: CASRSRQGANEQFF. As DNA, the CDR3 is TGTGCAAGTCGCTCGCGACAGGGGGCCAATGAGCAGTTCTTC.

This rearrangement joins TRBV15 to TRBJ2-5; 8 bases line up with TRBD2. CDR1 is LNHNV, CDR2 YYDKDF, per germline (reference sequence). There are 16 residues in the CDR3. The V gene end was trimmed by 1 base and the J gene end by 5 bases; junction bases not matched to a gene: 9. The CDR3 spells CATSRGPAGVGETQYF. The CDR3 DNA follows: TGTGCCACCAGCAGAGGGCCAGCGGGGGTTGGCGAGACCCAGTACTTC.

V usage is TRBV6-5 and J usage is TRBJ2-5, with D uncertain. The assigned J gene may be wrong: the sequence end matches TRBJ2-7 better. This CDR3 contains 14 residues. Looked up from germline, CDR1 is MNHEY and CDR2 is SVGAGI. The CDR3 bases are TGTGCCAGCAGCCCCTGGGCCGCGCCCCACGAGCAGTACTTC. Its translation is CASSPWAAPHEQYF.

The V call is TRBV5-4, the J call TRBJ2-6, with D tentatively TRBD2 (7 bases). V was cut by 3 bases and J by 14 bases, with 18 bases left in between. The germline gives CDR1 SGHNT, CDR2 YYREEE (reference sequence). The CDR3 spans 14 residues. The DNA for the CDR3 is TGTGCCAGCAGCTGGGGGGGGACAACAGCGATCCTGACTTTC. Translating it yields CASSWGGTTAILTF.

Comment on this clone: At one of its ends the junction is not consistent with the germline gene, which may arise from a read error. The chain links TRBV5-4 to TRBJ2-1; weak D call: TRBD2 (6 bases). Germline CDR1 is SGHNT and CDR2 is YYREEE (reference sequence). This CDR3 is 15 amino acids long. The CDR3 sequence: CASSFEGGSYDEQFF. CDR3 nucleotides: TGTGCCAGCAGCTTCGAGGGAGGCTCCTACGATGAGCAGTTCTTC.

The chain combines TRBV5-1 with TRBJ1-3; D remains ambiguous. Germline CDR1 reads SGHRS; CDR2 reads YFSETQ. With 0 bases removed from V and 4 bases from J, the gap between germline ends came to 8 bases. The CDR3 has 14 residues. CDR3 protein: CASSLVGVGNTIYF. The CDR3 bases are TGCGCCAGCAGCTTGGTGGGAGTGGGAAACACCATATATTTT.

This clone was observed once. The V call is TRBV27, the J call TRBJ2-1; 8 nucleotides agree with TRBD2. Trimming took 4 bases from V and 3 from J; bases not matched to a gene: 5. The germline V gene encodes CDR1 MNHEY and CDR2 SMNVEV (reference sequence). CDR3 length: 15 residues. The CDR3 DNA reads TGTGCCAGCAGTTCCCAGCGGGAGATCTACAATGAGCAGTTCTTC. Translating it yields CASSSQREIYNEQFF.

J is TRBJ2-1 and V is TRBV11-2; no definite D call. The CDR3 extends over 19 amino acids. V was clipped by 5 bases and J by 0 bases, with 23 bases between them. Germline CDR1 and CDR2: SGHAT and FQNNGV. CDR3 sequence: CASSPRSTATSSSYNEQFF. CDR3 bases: TGTGCCAGCAGCCCTCGGTCTACCGCGACTTCGAGCTCCTACAATGAGCAGTTCTTC.

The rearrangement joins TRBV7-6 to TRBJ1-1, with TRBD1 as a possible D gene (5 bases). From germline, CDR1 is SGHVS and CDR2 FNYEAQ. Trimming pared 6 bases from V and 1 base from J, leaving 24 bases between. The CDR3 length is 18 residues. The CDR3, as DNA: TGTGCCAGCAGACCCTTAGCTGGGGGGTCGGGTGAGAACACTGAAGCTTTCTTT. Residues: CASRPLAGGSGENTEAFF.

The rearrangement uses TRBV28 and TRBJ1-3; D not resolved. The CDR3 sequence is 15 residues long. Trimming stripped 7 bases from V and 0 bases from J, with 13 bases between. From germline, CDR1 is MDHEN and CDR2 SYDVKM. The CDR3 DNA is TGTGCCAGCACCAGTGGGAGTAGCTCTGGAAACACCATATATTTT. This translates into CASTSGSSSGNTIYF.